The rows below give T cell receptor beta chains drawn from one sample of a study of CD8 T cells in ankylosing spondylitis. Using its own MiXCR run on the 5' RACE reads, TCRdb lists one record per CDR3 protein. The data show over 700,000 distinct CDR3 sequences, around 20% seen once. The sequenced sample was blood, either unsorted or a sorted T cell fraction (not recorded which). The receptors were sampled from a male donor with ankylosing spondylitis. The CDR3 runs from the conserved cysteine through the conserved F or W. A D gene is named only where the DNA matches it firmly. Clone size is stated in some rows and not others, as once, few, many or a class when expanded.

CDR3 DNA: TGTGCCAGCAGTTCTGACACTAGCGGGAGGCAAGATACGCAGTATTTT; CDR3 protein: CASSSDTSGRQDTQYF; clone size: few; V gene: TRBV2; J gene: TRBJ2-3; D gene: TRBD2
CDR3 DNA: TGTGCCAGCAGCAGACGGGGGGAATTAAAGTACGAAGATACGCAGTATTTT; CDR3 protein: CASSRRGELKYEDTQYF; clone size: once; V gene: TRBV9; J gene: TRBJ2-3; D gene: TRBD2
CDR3 DNA: TGCAGTGCTACTCAAGACAGGGGGCTGGGCGAGCAGTACTTC; CDR3 protein: CSATQDRGLGEQYF; clone size: NA; V gene: TRBV20-1; J gene: TRBJ2-7; D gene: TRBD1
CDR3 DNA: TGCAGTGCTCTAGCGGGGGGGACCTACGAGCAGTACTTC; CDR3 protein: CSALAGGTYEQYF; clone size: NA; V gene: TRBV20-1; J gene: TRBJ2-7; D gene: TRBD2
CDR3 DNA: TGTGCCAGCAGCGACCCGGGGGGTGAGACCCAGTACTTC; CDR3 protein: CASSDPGGETQYF; clone size: few; V gene: TRBV11-2; J gene: TRBJ2-5; D gene: TRBD2
CDR3 DNA: TGTGCCACCAGTGATACTGGGGCGGGCTCCTACGAGCAGTACTTC; CDR3 protein: CATSDTGAGSYEQYF; clone size: NA; V gene: TRBV24-1; J gene: TRBJ2-7; D gene: NA
CDR3 DNA: TGTGCCAGCTTGGACCAGGGGAAAGACGAGCAGTACTTC; CDR3 protein: CASLDQGKDEQYF; clone size: NA; V gene: TRBV18; J gene: TRBJ2-7; D gene: NA
CDR3 DNA: TGTGCCAGCAGTGAGTCCTTATCCTACGAGCAGTACTTC; CDR3 protein: CASSESLSYEQYF; clone size: few; V gene: TRBV25-1; J gene: TRBJ2-7; D gene: NA
CDR3 DNA: TGTGCCAGCTCACCTGCCAGGAGCCAAGAGACCCAGTACTTC; CDR3 protein: CASSPARSQETQYF; clone size: NA; V gene: TRBV18; J gene: TRBJ2-5; D gene: NA
CDR3 DNA: TGTGCCAGCTCACCACCGACCGCGGGAGTGAGCAATGAGCAGTTCTTC; CDR3 protein: CASSPPTAGVSNEQFF; clone size: NA; V gene: TRBV18; J gene: TRBJ2-1; D gene: TRBD2
CDR3 DNA: TGTGCCAGCAGCTTAGGGACTAGCGGGAGTAAGGAGACCCAGTACTTC; CDR3 protein: CASSLGTSGSKETQYF; clone size: NA; V gene: TRBV7-2; J gene: TRBJ2-5; D gene: TRBD2
CDR3 DNA: TGCGCCAGCAGCTTAGGGGGAGAATCCTATAATTCACCCCTCCACTTT; CDR3 protein: CASSLGGESYNSPLHF; clone size: few; V gene: TRBV5-1; J gene: TRBJ1-6; D gene: NA
CDR3 DNA: TGTGCCAGCAGTTTAGAAGCAGGGACAGGGGAACACACCGGGGAGCTGTTTTTT; CDR3 protein: CASSLEAGTGEHTGELFF; clone size: NA; V gene: TRBV12-3/TRBV12-4; J gene: TRBJ2-2; D gene: TRBD1
CDR3 DNA: TGTGCCAGCAGCTTAGGGGCGGGCCTCTACAATGAGCAGTTCTTC; CDR3 protein: CASSLGAGLYNEQFF; clone size: NA; V gene: TRBV7-2; J gene: TRBJ2-1; D gene: NA